The 24 T cell receptor beta chains in this list originate from one sample, sequenced in a study of T cells in women clearing cervical HPV infection. Assay: immunoSEQ multiplex PCR; the TCRdb copy retains only in-frame clones and omits some. This sample's table has about 32,000 clones. The sample was blood buffy coat. All receptors derive from a woman between 18 and 69 years old with a cervical HPV16 infection that either progressed to CIN3+ or cleared (not recorded which).

With regard to this clone: The read ends 3 residues shy of where the CDR3 ends; the end is completed using the germline J gene. J is TRBJ2-5 and V is TRBV5-6; unclear D gene. Germline V gene sequence: CDR1 SGHDT, CDR2 YYEEEE. The V gene lost 4 bases and the J gene lost 5 bases, with 9 bases spanning the gap. The CDR3 is made up of 12 amino acids. This chain's CDR3 is CASSTQWETQYF. CDR3 DNA, as far as it was read: TGTGCCAGCAGCACACAGTGGGAGACC.

About this clone: The read ends 3 residues shy of where the CDR3 ends; the end is completed using the germline J gene. The chain is built from TRBV30 and TRBJ1-6; 8 bases are a match to TRBD1. CDR3 size: 14 residues. Germline loops: CDR1 GTSNPN, CDR2 SVGIG (reference sequence). V was clipped by 2 bases and J by 9 bases; unmatched bases: 6. The sequenced part of the CDR3 DNA is TGTGCCTGGAGTATGGACAGGGATATTTCACCC. It translates to CAWSMDRDISP. The entire CDR3 sequence reads CAWSMDRDISPLHF. Drawing the rest from reference TRBV30 and TRBJ1-6, the complete variable domain is SQTIHQWPATLVQPVGSPLSLECTVEGTSNPNLYWYRQAAGRGLQLLFYSVGIGQISSEVPQNLSASRPQDRQFILSSKKLLLSDSGFYLCAWSMDRDISPLHFGNGTRLTVT.

Concerning this clone: The CDR3 is cut off 3 residues early in the read; its end comes from the germline J gene. This chain uses TRBV30 with TRBJ1-2, with D possibly being TRBD1 (5 bases). This CDR3 comprises 14 residues. Germline-derived CDR1 and CDR2 are GTSNPN and SVGIG (reference sequence). The CDR3 protein is CAWGSGRGSGDYTF. Partial CDR3 DNA: TGTGCCTGGGGTAGCGGGAGGGGTTCGGGTGAC.

Points on this clone: The CDR3 end lies 3 residues beyond the end of the read and is filled in from the germline J gene. The V call is TRBV20-1, the J call TRBJ1-6; D gene uncertain. Trimming removed 1 base at V and 0 bases at J, with 10 bases between. The germline V gene has CDR1 DFQATT and CDR2 SNEGSKA (reference sequence). The CDR3 totals 16 residues. The CDR3 reads CSARVSTSSYNSPLHF. The sequenced part of the CDR3 DNA is TGCAGTGCTAGAGTATCAACCAGCTCCTATAATTCACCC.

For this clone: The CDR3 is cut off 3 residues early in the read; its end comes from the germline J gene. The V call is TRBV20-1, the J call TRBJ1-4; TRBD1 matches at 7 bases. This CDR3 has 15 amino acids. Germline V gene lookup returns CDR1 DFQATT and CDR2 SNEGSKA (reference sequence). With 0 bases clipped from V and 8 bases from J, the junction kept 9 bases outside the gene matches. The chain's CDR3 is CSARDPTGWGEKLFF. The CDR3 DNA, read in part, is TGCAGTGCTAGAGATCCGACAGGGTGGGGGGAAAAA.

Of note for this clone: The missing CDR3 end, 3 residues past where the read stops, is filled in from the germline J gene. The rearrangement links TRBV7-7 to TRBJ2-7, with TRBD2 as a possible D gene (6 bases). Per germline, CDR1 SSHAT and CDR2 FNYEAQ (reference sequence). V was cut by 1 base and J by 0 bases, with 13 bases left in between. CDR3 length: 16 amino acids. CDR3 sequence reads: CASSLGRAGSSYEQYF. The sequenced CDR3 bases are TGTGCCAGCAGCTTAGGACGGGCGGGGAGCTCCTACGAG.

The CDR3 loop is CASSLGTANTEAFF. The covered CDR3 bases are TGTGCCAGCAGCTTAGGGACAGCGAACACTGAA. This chain uses TRBV7-8 with TRBJ1-1; D perhaps matches TRBD1 (6 bases). The missing CDR3 end, 3 residues past where the read stops, is filled in from the germline J gene. Trimming left V 1 base short and J 1 base short, with 7 bases between. From germline, CDR1 is SGHVS and CDR2 FQNEAQ. This CDR3 has 14 residues.

Concerning this clone: The sequenced fragment ends 3 residues before the CDR3 boundary, so the rest is inferred from the germline J gene. The V call is TRBV19, the J call TRBJ2-3; 7 bases align to TRBD2. The CDR3 consists of 16 residues. Germline V gene sequence: CDR1 LNHDA, CDR2 SQIVND (reference sequence). CDR3 residues: CASSMVAGPLQETQYF. The part of the CDR3 DNA that was read is TGTGCCAGTAGTATGGTAGCGGGCCCGCTACAAGAGACG.

Comments on this clone: The CDR3 end falls 3 residues outside the read, so it is completed with the germline J gene. V usage is TRBV2 and J usage is TRBJ2-7, with 14 bases fitting TRBD2. The ends lost 4 bases at V and 0 bases at J; junction bases unmatched: 2. Germline CDR1 reads SNHLY; CDR2 reads FYNNEI. The CDR3 is 16 residues long. CDR3 residues: CASSGLAGGSSYEQYF. CDR3 DNA (partial): TGTGCCAGCAGTGGACTAGCGGGGGGGAGCTCCTACGAG.

Concerning this clone itself: The read terminates 3 residues ahead of where the CDR3 ends, so the germline J gene completes it. Other DNA sequences in this sample translate to the same CDR3. The V and J genes are TRBV2 and TRBJ1-2; 8 nucleotides match TRBD1. Germline trimming cut 6 bases from V and 6 bases from J; bases unmatched to any gene: 6. The CDR3 sequence is 13 residues long. The V gene's germline CDR1 is SNHLY and CDR2 FYNNEI. CDR3 bases read: TGTGCCAGCAGACAGGACAGGGCGGATGGC. Translated, it gives CASRQDRADG. The full CDR3 reads CASRQDRADGYTF.

The CDR3 here is CASSYETSTDTQYF. The sequenced CDR3 bases are TGCGCCAGCAGCTATGAGACTAGCACAGATACG. V is TRBV5-1 and J is TRBJ2-3; D gene ambiguous. The read finishes 3 residues shy of the CDR3 end, and the germline J gene is used to complete it. In germline, CDR1 is SGHRS, CDR2 YFSETQ. V was pared by 3 bases and J by 0 bases, with 8 bases between. CDR3 length equals 14 residues.

Worth noting for this clone: The read ends 3 residues shy of where the CDR3 ends; the end is completed using the germline J gene. The V call is TRBV6-1, the J call TRBJ1-2, with D perhaps TRBD1 (6 bases). The CDR3 is 16 amino acids. Germline CDR1 reads MNHNS; CDR2 reads SASEGT. The germline V and J ends were trimmed by 2 bases and 6 bases, with 19 bases remaining between them. The CDR3 spells CASSEFGGRRVNGYTF. The DNA read from the CDR3 is TGTGCCAGCAGTGAATTCGGGGGGCGAAGGGTTAATGGC.

On this clone: The read ends 3 residues shy of where the CDR3 ends; the end is completed using the germline J gene. The chain has TRBV19 and TRBJ2-3, with no clear D. Germline V gene sequence: CDR1 LNHDA, CDR2 SQIVND (reference sequence). The ends were cut back, 1 base at V and 0 bases at J, with 5 bases in the middle. The CDR3 runs to 14 residues. The CDR3 reads CASSIGQSTDTQYF. Partial CDR3 DNA: TGTGCCAGTAGTATAGGGCAGAGCACAGATACG.

On this clone itself: The CDR3 end lies 3 residues beyond the end of the read and is filled in from the germline J gene. The chain employs TRBV5-1 and TRBJ2-1; 7 bases agree with TRBD2. V was pared by 3 bases and J by 0 bases, with 6 bases of the junction left unmatched. CDR1 is SGHRS, CDR2 YFSETQ, per germline. The CDR3 contains 16 residues. CDR3 DNA, as far as it was read: TGCGCCAGCAGCTGGGGACTACCTAGCTCCTACAATGAG. As protein: CASSWGLPSSYNE. The whole CDR3 protein reads CASSWGLPSSYNEQFF. The entire variable domain, with the rest obtained from reference TRBV5-1 and TRBJ2-1, is as follows: KAGVTQTPRYLIKTRGQQVTLSCSPISGHRSVSWYQQTPGQGLQFLFEYFSETQRNKGNFPGRFSGRQFSNSRSEMNVSTLELGDSALYLCASSWGLPSSYNEQFFGPGTRLTVL.

To note about this clone: With the read ending 3 residues before the CDR3 end, the germline J gene is used to fill in that end. The rearrangement uses TRBV2 and TRBJ2-7, with D possibly matching TRBD2 (6 bases). Trimming cost V 1 base and J 3 bases, with 13 bases left between them. There are 15 residues in the CDR3. CDR1 is SNHLY, CDR2 FYNNEI, per germline. The CDR3 spells CASSEGWGGLYEQYF. CDR3 bases read: TGTGCCAGCAGTGAAGGATGGGGAGGACTCTACGAG.

About this clone itself: The CDR3 goes on 3 residues after the read ends, and that part is filled in from the germline J gene. The gene calls are TRBV20-1 and TRBJ2-3, with a tentative D call TRBD1 (5 bases). From germline, CDR1 is DFQATT and CDR2 SNEGSKA (reference sequence). The CDR3 totals 14 residues. V dropped 8 bases and J dropped 0 bases, with 15 bases sitting between them. The CDR3 reads CSSTGQGSTDTQYF. CDR3 DNA, as far as it was read: TGCAGTTCGACCGGGCAGGGAAGCACAGATACG.

Notes on this clone: The read is 3 residues too short to cover the CDR3 end, so that end is filled in from the germline J gene. The chain employs TRBV7-2 and TRBJ2-7; TRBD2 matches 7 bases. Germline V gives CDR1 SGHTA, CDR2 FQGNSA. The ends lost 3 bases at V and 0 bases at J; junction bases unmatched: 5. The CDR3 is 15 amino acids. CDR3 amino acids: CASSFSGGGSYEQYF. The sequenced CDR3 bases are TGTGCCAGCAGCTTTTCCGGCGGGGGCTCCTACGAG.

With regard to this clone: The read falls 3 residues short of the CDR3 end, and the missing part is taken from the germline J gene. The V and J genes are TRBV6-2 or TRBV6-3 and TRBJ2-5; D ambiguous. V was pared by 2 bases and J by 5 bases, with 9 bases between. The CDR3 totals 13 residues. Germline V lookup: CDR1 MNHEY, CDR2 SVGEGT. CDR3 sequence reads: CASSYQPRETQYF. The part of the CDR3 DNA that was read is TGTGCCAGCAGTTACCAGCCCAGGGAGACC.

As to this clone: The read terminates 3 residues ahead of where the CDR3 ends, so the germline J gene completes it. The chain joins TRBV19 to TRBJ1-1; 8 positions match TRBD1. The V segment lost 5 bases and the J segment 0 bases; nucleotides outside the gene matches: 8. CDR1 and CDR2 (germline): LNHDA, SQIVND (reference sequence). The CDR3 totals 16 residues. The CDR3 protein is CASSLYHRGMNTEAFF. The DNA read from the CDR3 is TGTGCCAGTAGTCTTTACCACAGGGGGATGAACACTGAA.

In the case of this clone: The missing CDR3 end, 3 residues past where the read stops, is filled in from the germline J gene. Other nucleotide sequences from this sample produce the same CDR3. The rearrangement joins TRBV5-1 to TRBJ1-3, with 7 bases aligning to TRBD1. The V gene's germline CDR1 is SGHRS and CDR2 YFSETQ. V lost 4 bases and J lost 2; bases outside the gene matches: 15. This CDR3 comprises 18 residues. This CDR3 is CASSPRRGRQGAGNTIYF. CDR3 DNA, as far as it was read: TGCGCCAGCAGCCCAAGAAGGGGGCGGCAGGGAGCTGGAAACACC.

CDR3 bases read: TGTGCCTGGAGTGGGATAGAGGGCAACTATGGC. Amino acid sequence: CAWSGIEGNYG. The entire CDR3 reads CAWSGIEGNYGYTF. This rearrangement joins TRBV30 to TRBJ1-2; D call uncertain. The DNA ends 3 residues before the CDR3 does, and the rest of the CDR3 is filled in from the germline J gene. The germline V gene has CDR1 GTSNPN and CDR2 SVGIG (reference sequence). The CDR3 is 14 residues long. Trimming left V 1 base short and J 2 bases short, with 11 bases between.

A remark on this clone: The read comes to an end 3 residues before the CDR3 does, leaving the germline J gene to fill in the end. The gene calls are TRBV19 and TRBJ1-5; D is perhaps TRBD1 (6 bases). The germline CDR1 and CDR2 sequences are LNHDA and SQIVND (reference sequence). Trimming removed 7 bases at V and 3 bases at J, with 28 bases between. This CDR3 is 19 amino acids long. The sequenced part of the CDR3 DNA is TGTGCCAGTACCCCACATGTCGCTCTCAGGGGCTCCTTCAATCAGCCC. This translates into CASTPHVALRGSFNQP. The whole CDR3 is CASTPHVALRGSFNQPQHF.

A word on this clone: Read coverage stops 3 residues before the CDR3 terminus; the germline J gene supplies the remainder. J is TRBJ1-2 and V is TRBV7-6; D possibly corresponds to TRBD1 (6 bases). The CDR3 covers 17 residues. Germline V CDR1 and CDR2: SGHVS, FNYEAQ. CDR3: CASSLGQSRDTIYDYTF. Incomplete CDR3 DNA: TGTGCCAGCAGCTTGGGCCAGAGCCGGGACACGATCTACGAC.

Concerning this clone: The identical CDR3 is also encoded by other nucleotide sequences in the sample. The CDR3 reads CASSPGTGHGYTF. The sequenced part of the CDR3 DNA is TGCGCCAGCAGCCCCGGGACAGGACATGGC. V usage is TRBV5-1 and J usage is TRBJ1-2, with 8 bases aligning to TRBD1. The read terminates 3 residues before the CDR3 end, so the remaining end is supplied by the germline J gene. This CDR3 is built from 13 residues. V dropped 4 bases and J dropped 6; count of bases not matched to a gene: 5. CDR1 and CDR2 from the germline V gene are SGHRS and YFSETQ.